One TCR beta chain is described in this entry. Its antigen is not identified. It was with a sample-barcoded 5' primer and a J-beta primer mix that a second PCR of roughly 6 to 12 cycles was run. MiXCR, run by TCRdb on the 5' RACE reads, gives a single entry per CDR3 protein. The data show more than 900,000 distinct CDR3 sequences, about 29% seen once. The data belong to a study of blood T cells in healthy people across ages. Study-level findings and limits: The authors considered diversity estimates from one million T cells to be underestimates. Naive T cell percentage strongly correlated with TCR beta diversity.

Germline lookup yields CDR1 MNHEY and CDR2 SVGAGI. Trimming pared 8 bases from V and 5 bases from J, leaving 13 bases between. CDR3 size: 12 residues. These data were also reused for a study on T cells of mothers and their children. This second study says: All extracted RNA went into cDNA synthesis, around 1.6 ug per 15 ul. Random nucleotides (2-4) and sample barcodes were added by the M1S primer used in the second PCR.

The receptor's source is a woman aged 40 to 50 in good health. The source material was blood. The chain couples TRBV6-5 to TRBJ2-7; D might be TRBD1 (5 bases). The CDR3 DNA follows: TGTGCCAGCGCCCCGTCAGGGAACGAGCAGTACTTC. It codes for CASAPSGNEQYF.